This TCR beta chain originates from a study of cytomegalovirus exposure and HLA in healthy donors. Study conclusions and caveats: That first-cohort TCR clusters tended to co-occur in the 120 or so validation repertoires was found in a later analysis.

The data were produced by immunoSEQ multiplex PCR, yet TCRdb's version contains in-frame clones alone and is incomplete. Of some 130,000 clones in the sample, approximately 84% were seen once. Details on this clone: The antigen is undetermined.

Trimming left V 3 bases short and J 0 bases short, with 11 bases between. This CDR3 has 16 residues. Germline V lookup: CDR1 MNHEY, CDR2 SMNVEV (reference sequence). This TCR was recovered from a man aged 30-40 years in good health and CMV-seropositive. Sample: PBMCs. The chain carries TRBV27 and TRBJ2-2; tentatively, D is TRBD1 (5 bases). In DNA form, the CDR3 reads TGTGCCAGCAGTTTCTACAGGATTACGAACACCGGGGAGCTGTTTTTT. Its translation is CASSFYRITNTGELFF.